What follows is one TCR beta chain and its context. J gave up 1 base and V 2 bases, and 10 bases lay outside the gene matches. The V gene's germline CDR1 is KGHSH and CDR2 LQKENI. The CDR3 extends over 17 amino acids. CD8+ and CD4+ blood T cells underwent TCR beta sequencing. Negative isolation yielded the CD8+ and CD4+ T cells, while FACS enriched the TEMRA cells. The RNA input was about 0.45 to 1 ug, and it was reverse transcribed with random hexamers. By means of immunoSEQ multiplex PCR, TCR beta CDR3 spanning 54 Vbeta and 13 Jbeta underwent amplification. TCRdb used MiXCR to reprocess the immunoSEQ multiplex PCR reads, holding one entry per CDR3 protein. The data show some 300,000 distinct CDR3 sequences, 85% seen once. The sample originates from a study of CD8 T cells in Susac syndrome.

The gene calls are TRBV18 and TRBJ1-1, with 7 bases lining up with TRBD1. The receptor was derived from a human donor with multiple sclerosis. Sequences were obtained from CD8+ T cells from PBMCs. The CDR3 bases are TGTGCCAGCTCACCAAAGGACAGGTCAGGATGGAACACTGAAGCTTTCTTT. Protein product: CASSPKDRSGWNTEAFF.